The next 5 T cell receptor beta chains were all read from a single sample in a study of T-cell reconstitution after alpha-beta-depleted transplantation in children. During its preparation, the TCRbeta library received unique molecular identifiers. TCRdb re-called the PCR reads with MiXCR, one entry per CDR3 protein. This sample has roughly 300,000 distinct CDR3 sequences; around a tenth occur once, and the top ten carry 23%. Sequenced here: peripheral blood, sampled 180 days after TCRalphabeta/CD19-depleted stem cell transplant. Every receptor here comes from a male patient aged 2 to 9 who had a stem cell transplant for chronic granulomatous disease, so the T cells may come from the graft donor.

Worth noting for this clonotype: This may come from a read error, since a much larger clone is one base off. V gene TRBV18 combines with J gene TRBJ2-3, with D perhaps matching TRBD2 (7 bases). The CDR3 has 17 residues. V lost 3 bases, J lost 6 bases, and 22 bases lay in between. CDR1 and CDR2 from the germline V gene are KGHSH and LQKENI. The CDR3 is CASSPGLSGASRDTQYF. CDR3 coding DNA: TGTGCCAGCTCACCGGGACTATCGGGGGCCTCGCGGGATACGCAGTATTTT.

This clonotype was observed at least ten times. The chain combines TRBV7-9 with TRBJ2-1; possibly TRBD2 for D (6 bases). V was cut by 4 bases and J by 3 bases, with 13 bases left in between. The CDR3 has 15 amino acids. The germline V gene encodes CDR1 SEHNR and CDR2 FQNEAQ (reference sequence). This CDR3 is CASSYGRGIYNEQFF. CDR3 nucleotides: TGTGCCAGCAGCTACGGCCGGGGGATCTACAATGAGCAGTTCTTC.

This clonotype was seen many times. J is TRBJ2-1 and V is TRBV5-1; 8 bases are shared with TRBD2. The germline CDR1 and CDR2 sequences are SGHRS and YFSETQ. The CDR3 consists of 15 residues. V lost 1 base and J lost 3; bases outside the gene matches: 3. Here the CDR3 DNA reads TGCGCCAGCAGCTTGAATAGCGGGAACTACAATGAGCAGTTCTTC. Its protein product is CASSLNSGNYNEQFF.

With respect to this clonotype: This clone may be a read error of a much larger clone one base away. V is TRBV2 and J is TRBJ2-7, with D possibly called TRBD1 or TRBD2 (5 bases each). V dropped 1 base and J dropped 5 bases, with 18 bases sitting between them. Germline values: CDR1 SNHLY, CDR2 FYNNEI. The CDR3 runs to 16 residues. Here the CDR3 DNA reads TGTGCCAGCAGTGAAGACCTGGGACGGGTCATCCACGAGCAGTACTTC. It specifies CASSEDLGRVIHEQYF.

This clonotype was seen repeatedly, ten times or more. CDR3 protein: CASSLAEPPTGELFF. CDR3 bases: TGCGCCAGCAGCCTAGCGGAACCTCCCACCGGGGAGCTGTTTTTT. V usage is TRBV5-1 and J usage is TRBJ2-2; 7 nucleotides match TRBD2. Per the germline V gene, CDR1 is SGHRS and CDR2 is YFSETQ. CDR3 length: 15 amino acids. J lost 4 bases, V lost 4 bases, and 7 bases had no gene match.